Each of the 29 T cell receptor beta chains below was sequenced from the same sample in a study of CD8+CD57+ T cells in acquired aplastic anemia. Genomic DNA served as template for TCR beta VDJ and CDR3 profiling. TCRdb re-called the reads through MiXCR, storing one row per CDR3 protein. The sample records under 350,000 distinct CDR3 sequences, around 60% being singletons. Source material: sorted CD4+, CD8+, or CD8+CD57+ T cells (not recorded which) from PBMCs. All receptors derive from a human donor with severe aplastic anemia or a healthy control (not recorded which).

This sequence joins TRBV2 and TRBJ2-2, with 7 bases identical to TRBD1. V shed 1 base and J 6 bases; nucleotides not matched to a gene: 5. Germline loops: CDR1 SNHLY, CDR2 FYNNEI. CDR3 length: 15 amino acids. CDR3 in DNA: TGTGCCAGCAGTGAAGATGGCAGGGGGTCCGGGGAGCTGTTTTTT. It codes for CASSEDGRGSGELFF.

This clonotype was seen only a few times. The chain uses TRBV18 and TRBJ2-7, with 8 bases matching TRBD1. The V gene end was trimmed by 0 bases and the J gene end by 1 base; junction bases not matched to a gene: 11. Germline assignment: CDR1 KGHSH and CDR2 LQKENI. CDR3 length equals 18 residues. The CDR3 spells CASSPPGQGIWNSYEQYF. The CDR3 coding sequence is TGTGCCAGCTCACCACCCGGACAGGGAATTTGGAATTCCTACGAGCAGTACTTC.

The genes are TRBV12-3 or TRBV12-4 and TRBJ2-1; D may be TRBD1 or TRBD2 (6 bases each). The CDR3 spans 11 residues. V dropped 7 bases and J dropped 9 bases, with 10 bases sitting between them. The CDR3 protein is CASTGGSEQFF. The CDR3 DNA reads TGTGCCAGCACCGGGGGCAGTGAGCAGTTCTTC.

The CDR3 here is CASSPDRDRSGNTIYF. The CDR3 bases are TGTGCCAGCAGCCCGGACAGGGATCGCTCTGGAAACACCATATATTTT. The chain links TRBV7-9 to TRBJ1-3, with TRBD1 identical over 8 bases. There are 16 residues in the CDR3. From germline, CDR1 is SEHNR and CDR2 FQNEAQ (reference sequence). V was clipped by 5 bases and J by 0 bases; unmatched bases: 6.

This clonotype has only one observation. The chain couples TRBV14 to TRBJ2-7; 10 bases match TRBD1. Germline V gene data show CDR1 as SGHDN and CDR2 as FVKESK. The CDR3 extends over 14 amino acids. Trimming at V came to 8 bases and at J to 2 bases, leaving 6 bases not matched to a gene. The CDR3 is CASGAGTGAYEQYF. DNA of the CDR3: TGTGCCAGCGGCGCCGGGACAGGGGCCTACGAGCAGTACTTC.

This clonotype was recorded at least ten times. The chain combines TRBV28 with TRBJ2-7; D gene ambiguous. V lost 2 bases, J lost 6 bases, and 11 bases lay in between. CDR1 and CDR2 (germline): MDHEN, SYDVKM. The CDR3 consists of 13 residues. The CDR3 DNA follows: TGTGCCAGCAGTTTAGCCACATTGGGCGAGCAGTACTTC. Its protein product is CASSLATLGEQYF.

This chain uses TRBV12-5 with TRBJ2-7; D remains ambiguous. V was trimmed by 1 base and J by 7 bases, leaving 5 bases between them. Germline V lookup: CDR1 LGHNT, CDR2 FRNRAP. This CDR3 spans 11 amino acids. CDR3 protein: CASGLGWEQYF. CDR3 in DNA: TGTGCTAGTGGTTTGGGCTGGGAGCAGTACTTC.

The CDR3 DNA is TGTGCCAGCAGCGTAGGGGGGACCCAGCATTTT. It yields the protein CASSVGGTQHF. The chain carries TRBV9 and TRBJ1-5; a possible D gene is TRBD1 (5 bases). V was cut by 0 bases and J by 11 bases, with 6 bases left in between. The CDR3 is 11 residues long. Germline CDR1 SGDLS, CDR2 YYNGEE.

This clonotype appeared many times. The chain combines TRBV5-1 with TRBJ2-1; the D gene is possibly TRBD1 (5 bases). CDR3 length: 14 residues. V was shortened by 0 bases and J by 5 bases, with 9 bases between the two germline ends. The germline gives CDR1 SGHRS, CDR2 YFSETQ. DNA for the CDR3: TGCGCCAGCAGCTTGGTCGGCAGGGACAATGAGCAGTTCTTC. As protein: CASSLVGRDNEQFF.

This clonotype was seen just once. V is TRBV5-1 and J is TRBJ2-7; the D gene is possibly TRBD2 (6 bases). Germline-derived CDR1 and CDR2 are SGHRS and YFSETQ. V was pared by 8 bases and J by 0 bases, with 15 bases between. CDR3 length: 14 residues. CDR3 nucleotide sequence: TGCGCCAGTCTTCCGGGACTTGGCTCCTACGAGCAGTACTTC. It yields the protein CASLPGLGSYEQYF.

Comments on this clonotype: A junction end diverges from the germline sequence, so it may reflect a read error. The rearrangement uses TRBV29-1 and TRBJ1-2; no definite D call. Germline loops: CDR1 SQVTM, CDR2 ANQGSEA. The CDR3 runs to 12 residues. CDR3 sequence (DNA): TGCAGCACAAACTCGGGCGGTGATGGCTACGCCTTC. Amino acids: CSTNSGGDGYAF.

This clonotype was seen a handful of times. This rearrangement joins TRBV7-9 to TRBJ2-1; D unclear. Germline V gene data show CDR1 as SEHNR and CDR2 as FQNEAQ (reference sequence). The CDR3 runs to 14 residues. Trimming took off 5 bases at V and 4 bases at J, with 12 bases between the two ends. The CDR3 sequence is CASSQVGNYNEQFF. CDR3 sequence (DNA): TGTGCCAGCAGCCAAGTAGGGAATTACAATGAGCAGTTCTTC.

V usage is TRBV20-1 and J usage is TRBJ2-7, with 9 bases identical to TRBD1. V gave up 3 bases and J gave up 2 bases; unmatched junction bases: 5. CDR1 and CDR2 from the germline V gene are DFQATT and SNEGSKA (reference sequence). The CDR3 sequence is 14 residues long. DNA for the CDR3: TGCAGTGCTAGGGGGGACAGGGTAGCCTACGAGCAGTACTTC. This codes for CSARGDRVAYEQYF.

The DNA of the CDR3 is TGTGCCAGCAGTTTACGGGACCTTGGGAGGTCCGGGGAGCTGTTTTTT. Translating it yields CASSLRDLGRSGELFF. The chain is built from TRBV6-2 or TRBV6-3 and TRBJ2-2, with D possibly being TRBD2 (6 bases). The CDR3 extends over 16 amino acids. Trimming cost V 4 bases and J 6 bases, with 18 bases left between them. Per the germline V gene, CDR1 is MNHEY and CDR2 is SVGEGT.

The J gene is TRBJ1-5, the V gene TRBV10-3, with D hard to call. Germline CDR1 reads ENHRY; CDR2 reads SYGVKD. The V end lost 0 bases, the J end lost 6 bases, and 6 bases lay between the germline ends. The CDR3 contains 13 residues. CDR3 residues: CAISESKGQPQHF. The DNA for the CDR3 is TGTGCCATCAGTGAGTCTAAGGGTCAGCCCCAGCATTTT.

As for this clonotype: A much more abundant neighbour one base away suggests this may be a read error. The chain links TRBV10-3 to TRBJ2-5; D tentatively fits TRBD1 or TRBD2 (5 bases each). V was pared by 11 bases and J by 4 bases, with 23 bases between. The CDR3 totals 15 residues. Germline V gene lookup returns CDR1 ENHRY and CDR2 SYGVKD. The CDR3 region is CAGFFPEGYPETQYF. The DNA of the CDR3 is TGTGCCGGCTTCTTCCCTGAGGGGTATCCAGAGACCCAGTACTTC.

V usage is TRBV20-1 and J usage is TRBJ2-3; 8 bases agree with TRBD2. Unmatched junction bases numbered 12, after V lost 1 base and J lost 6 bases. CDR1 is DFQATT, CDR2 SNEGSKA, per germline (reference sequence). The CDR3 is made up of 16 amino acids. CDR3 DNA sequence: TGCAGTGCTAGAGTTAGCGGGACCCTTATGGTGGATACGCAGTATTTT. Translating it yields CSARVSGTLMVDTQYF.

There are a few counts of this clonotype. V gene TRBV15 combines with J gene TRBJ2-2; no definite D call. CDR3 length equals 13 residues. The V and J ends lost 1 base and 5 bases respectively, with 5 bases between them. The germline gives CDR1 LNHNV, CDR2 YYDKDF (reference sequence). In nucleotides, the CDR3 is TGTGCCACCAGCAGAGGCGTAACCGGGGAGCTGTTTTTT. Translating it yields CATSRGVTGELFF. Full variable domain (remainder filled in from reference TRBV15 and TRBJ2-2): DAMVIQNPRYQVTQFGKPVTLSCSQTLNHNVMYWYQQKSSQAPKLLFHYYDKDFNNEADTPDNFQSRRPNTSFCFLDIRSPGLGDTAMYLCATSRGVTGELFFGEGSRLTVL.

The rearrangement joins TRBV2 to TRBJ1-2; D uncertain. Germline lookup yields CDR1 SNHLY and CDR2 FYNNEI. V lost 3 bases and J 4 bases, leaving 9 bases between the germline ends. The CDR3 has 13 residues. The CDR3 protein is CASSETVVYGYTF. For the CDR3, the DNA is TGTGCCAGCAGTGAGACTGTTGTCTATGGCTACACCTTC.

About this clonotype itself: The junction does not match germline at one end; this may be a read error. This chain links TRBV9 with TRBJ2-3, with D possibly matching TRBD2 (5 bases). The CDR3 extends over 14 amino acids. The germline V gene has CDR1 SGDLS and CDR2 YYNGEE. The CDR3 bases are TGTGCCACCAGCAGCCCGGTAGGAGGAGATACGCAGTATTTT. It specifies CATSSPVGGDTQYF.

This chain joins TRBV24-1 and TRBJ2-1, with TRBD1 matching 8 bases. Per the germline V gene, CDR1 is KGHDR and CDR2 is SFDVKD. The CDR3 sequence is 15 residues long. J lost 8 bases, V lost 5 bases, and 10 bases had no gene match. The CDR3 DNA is TGTGCCACCAGTGTATACGGACAGGGTTACCATGAGCAGTTCTTC. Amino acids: CATSVYGQGYHEQFF.

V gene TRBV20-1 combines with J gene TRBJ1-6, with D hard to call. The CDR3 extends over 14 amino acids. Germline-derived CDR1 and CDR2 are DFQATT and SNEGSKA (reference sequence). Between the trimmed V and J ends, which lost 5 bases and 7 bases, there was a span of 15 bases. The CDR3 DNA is TGCAGTGCTCGACGGTCGGTCGTGAATTCACCCCTCCACTTT. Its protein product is CSARRSVVNSPLHF.

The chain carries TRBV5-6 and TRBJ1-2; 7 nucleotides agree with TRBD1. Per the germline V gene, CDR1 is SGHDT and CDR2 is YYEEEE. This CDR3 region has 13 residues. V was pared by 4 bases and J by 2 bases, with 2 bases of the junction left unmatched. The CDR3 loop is CASSHRGNYGYTF. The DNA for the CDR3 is TGTGCCAGCAGCCACAGGGGAAACTATGGCTACACCTTC.

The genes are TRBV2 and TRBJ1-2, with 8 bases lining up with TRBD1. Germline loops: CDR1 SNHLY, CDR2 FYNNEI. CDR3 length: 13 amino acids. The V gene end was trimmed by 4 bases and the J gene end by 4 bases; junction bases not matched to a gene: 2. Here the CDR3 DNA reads TGTGCCAGCAGTGGGGACAGGTCCTATGGCTACACCTTC. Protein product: CASSGDRSYGYTF.

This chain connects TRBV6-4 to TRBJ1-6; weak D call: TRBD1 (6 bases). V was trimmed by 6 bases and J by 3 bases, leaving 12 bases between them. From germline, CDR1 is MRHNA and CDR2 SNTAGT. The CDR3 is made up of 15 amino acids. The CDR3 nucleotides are TGTGCCAGCAGGGACAGCCACCTCTATAATTCACCCCTCCACTTT. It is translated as CASRDSHLYNSPLHF.

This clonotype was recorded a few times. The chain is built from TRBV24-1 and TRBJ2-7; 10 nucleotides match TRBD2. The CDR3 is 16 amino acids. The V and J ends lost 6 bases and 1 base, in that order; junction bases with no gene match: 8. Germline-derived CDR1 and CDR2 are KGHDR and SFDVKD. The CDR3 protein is CATSPSRTSGSYEQYF. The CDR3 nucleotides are TGTGCCACCAGTCCATCTCGGACTAGCGGATCCTACGAGCAGTACTTC.

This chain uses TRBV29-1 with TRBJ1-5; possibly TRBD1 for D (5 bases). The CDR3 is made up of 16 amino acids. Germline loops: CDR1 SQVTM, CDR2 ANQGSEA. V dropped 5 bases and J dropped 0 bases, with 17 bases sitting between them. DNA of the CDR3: TGCAGCGTTCAGGAGGGGAACCCTTATAGCAATCAGCCCCAGCATTTT. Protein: CSVQEGNPYSNQPQHF.

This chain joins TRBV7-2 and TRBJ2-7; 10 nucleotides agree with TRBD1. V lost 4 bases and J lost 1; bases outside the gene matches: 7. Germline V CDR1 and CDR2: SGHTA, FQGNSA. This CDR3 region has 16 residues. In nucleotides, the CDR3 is TGTGCCAGCAGCTCCCTGACAGGGGGCGCATCCTACGAGCAGTACTTC. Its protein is CASSSLTGGASYEQYF.

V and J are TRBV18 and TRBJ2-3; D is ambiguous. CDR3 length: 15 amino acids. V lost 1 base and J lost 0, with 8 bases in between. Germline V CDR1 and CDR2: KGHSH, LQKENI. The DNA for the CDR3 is TGTGCCAGCTCACCACAAATTGACAGCACAGATACGCAGTATTTT. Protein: CASSPQIDSTDTQYF. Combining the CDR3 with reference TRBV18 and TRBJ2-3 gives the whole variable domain NAGVMQNPRHLVRRRGQEARLRCSPMKGHSHVYWYRQLPEEGLKFMVYLQKENIIDESGMPKERFSAEFPKEGPSILRIQQVVRGDSAAYFCASSPQIDSTDTQYFGPGTRLTVL.